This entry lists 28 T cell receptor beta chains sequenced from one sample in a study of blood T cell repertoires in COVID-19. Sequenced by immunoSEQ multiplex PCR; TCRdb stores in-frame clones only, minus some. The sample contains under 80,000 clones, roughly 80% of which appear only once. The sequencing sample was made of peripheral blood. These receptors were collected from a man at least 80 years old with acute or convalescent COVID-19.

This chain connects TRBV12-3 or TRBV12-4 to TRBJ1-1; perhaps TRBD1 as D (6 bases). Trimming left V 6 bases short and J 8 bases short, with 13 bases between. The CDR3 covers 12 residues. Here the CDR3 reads CASSMTGVEAFF. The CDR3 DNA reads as TGTGCCAGCAGCATGACAGGAGTGGAAGCTTTCTTT.

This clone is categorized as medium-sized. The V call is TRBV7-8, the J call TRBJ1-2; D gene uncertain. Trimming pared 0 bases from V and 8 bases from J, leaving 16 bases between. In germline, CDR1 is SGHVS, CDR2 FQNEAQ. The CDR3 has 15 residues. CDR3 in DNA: TGTGCCAGCAGCTTAGCGCCGGACGCCCGCGGGGGCTACACCTTC. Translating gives CASSLAPDARGGYTF.

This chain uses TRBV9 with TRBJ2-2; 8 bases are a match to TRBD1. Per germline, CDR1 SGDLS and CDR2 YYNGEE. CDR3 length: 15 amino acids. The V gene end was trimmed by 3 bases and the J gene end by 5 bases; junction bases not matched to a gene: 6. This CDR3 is CASSDGQGRTGELFF. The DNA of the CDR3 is TGTGCCAGCAGCGATGGACAGGGTAGAACCGGGGAGCTGTTTTTT.

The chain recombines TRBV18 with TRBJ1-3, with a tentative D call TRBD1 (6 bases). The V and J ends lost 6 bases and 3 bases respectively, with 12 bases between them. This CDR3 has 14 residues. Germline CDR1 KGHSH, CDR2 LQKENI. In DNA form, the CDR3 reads TGTGCCAGCTCCTTGGACAGAATTGGAAACACCATATATTTT. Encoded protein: CASSLDRIGNTIYF.

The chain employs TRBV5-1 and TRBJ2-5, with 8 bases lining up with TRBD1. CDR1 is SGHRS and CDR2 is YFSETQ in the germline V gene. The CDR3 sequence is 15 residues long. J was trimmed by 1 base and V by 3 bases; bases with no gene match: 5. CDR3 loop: CASSSGQGLQETQYF. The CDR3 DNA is TGCGCCAGCAGCTCCGGACAGGGTCTCCAAGAGACCCAGTACTTC.

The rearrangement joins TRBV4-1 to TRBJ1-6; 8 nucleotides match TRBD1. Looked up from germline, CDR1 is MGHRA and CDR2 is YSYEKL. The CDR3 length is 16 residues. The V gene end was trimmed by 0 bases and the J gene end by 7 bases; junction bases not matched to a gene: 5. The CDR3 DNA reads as TGCGCCAGCAGCCAAGATCGTACAGGGGGAAATTCACCCCTCCACTTT. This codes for CASSQDRTGGNSPLHF.

The CDR3 region has the DNA TGTGCCAGCAGTTACCCCTCGGGCGGGGGCGGTCAGCCCCAGCATTTT. Encoded protein: CASSYPSGGGGQPQHF. The chain joins TRBV28 to TRBJ1-5; D may be TRBD1 (6 bases). Germline CDR1 and CDR2: MDHEN and SYDVKM. Trimming stripped 4 bases from V and 6 bases from J, with 19 bases between. CDR3 length: 16 residues.

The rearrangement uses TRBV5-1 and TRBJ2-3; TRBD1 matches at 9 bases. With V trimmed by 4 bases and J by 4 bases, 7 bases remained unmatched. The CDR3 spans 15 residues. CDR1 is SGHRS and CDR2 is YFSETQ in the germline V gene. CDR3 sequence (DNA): TGCGCCAGCAGCCTGGGGGGACAGGGCCCAGATACGCAGTATTTT. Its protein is CASSLGGQGPDTQYF. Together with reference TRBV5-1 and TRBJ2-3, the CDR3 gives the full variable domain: KAGVTQTPRYLIKTRGQQVTLSCSPISGHRSVSWYQQTPGQGLQFLFEYFSETQRNKGNFPGRFSGRQFSNSRSEMNVSTLELGDSALYLCASSLGGQGPDTQYFGPGTRLTVL.

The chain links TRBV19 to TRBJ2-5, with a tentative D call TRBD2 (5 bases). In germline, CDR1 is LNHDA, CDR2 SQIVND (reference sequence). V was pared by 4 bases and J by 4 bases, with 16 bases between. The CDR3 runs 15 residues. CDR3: CASSNPGKVSETQYF. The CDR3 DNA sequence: TGTGCCAGTAGTAACCCGGGAAAGGTTTCAGAGACCCAGTACTTC.

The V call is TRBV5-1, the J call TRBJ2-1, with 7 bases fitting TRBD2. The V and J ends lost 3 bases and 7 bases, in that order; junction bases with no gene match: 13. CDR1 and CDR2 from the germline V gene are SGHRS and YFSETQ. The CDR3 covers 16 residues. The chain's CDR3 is CASSSAVAGEPNEQFF. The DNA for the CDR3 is TGCGCCAGCAGCTCCGCGGTGGCGGGAGAACCTAATGAGCAGTTCTTC.

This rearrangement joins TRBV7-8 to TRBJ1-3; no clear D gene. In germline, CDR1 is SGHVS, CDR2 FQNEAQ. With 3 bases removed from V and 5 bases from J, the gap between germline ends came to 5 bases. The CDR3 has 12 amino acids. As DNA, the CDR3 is TGTGCCAGCAGCTTCTCCCGAAACACCATATATTTT. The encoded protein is CASSFSRNTIYF.

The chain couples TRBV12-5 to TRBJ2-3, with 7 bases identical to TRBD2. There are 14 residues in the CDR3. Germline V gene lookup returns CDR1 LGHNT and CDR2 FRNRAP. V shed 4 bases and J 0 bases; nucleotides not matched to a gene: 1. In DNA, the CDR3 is TGTGCTAGTGGTTCTAGCGGTAGCACAGATACGCAGTATTTT. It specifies CASGSSGSTDTQYF.

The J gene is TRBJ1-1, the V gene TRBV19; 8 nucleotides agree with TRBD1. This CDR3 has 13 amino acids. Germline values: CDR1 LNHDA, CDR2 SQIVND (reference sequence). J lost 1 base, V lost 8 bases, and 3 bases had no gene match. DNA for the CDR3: TGTGCCAGTGGACAGGGTGGGAACACTGAAGCTTTCTTT. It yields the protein CASGQGGNTEAFF.

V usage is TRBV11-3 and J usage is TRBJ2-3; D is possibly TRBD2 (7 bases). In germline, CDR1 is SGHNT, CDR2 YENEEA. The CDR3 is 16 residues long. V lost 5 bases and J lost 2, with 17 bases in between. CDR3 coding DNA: TGTGCCAGCAGCGCGTCGGGGGGCTGGAACACAGATACGCAGTATTTT. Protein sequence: CASSASGGWNTDTQYF. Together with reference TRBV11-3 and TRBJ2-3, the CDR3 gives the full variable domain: EAGVVQSPRYKIIEKKQPVAFWCNPISGHNTLYWYLQNLGQGPELLIRYENEEAVDDSQLPKDRFSAERLKGVDSTLKIQPAELGDSAVYLCASSASGGWNTDTQYFGPGTRLTVL.

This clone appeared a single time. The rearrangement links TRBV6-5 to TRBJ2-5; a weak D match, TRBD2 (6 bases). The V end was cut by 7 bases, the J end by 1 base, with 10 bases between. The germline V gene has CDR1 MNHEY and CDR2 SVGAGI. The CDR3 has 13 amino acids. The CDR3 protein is CASKRDFQETQYF. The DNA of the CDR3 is TGTGCCAGCAAGAGGGACTTCCAAGAGACCCAGTACTTC.

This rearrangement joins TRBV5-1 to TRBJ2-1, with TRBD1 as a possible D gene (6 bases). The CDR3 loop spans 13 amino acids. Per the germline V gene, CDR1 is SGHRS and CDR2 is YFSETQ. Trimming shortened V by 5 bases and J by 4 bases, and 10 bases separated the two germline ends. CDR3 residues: CASRSGQYNEQFF. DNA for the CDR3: TGCGCCAGCAGATCTGGACAGTACAATGAGCAGTTCTTC.

CDR3 amino acids: CASSYRVSEQYF. The CDR3 bases are TGTGCCAGCAGCTACAGGGTTTCAGAGCAGTACTTC. V is TRBV3-1 (or the pseudogene TRBV3-2) and J is TRBJ2-7; maybe TRBD1 (6 bases). Germline V gene data show CDR1 as LGHDT and CDR2 as YNNKEL (reference sequence). V gave up 5 bases and J gave up 7 bases, with 12 bases separating them. This CDR3 spans 12 amino acids.

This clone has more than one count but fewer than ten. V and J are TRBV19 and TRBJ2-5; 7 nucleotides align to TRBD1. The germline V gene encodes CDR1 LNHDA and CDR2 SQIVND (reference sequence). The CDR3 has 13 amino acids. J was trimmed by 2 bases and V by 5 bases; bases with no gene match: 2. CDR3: CASSSGQQETQYF. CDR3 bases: TGTGCCAGTAGTTCGGGACAGCAAGAGACCCAGTACTTC.

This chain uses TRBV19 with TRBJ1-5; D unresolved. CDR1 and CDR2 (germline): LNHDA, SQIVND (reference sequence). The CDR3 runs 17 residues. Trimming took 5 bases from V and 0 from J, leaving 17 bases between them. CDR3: CASSLQSGSYSNQPQHF. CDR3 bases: TGTGCCAGTAGTCTTCAGTCCGGGAGCTATAGCAATCAGCCCCAGCATTTT.

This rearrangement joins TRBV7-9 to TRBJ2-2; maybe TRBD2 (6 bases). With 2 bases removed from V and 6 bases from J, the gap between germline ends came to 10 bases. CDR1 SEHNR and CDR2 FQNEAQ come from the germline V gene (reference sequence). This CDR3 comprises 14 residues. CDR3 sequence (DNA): TGTGCCAGCAGCTTACCGACTAGTTCCGGGGAGCTGTTTTTT. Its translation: CASSLPTSSGELFF.

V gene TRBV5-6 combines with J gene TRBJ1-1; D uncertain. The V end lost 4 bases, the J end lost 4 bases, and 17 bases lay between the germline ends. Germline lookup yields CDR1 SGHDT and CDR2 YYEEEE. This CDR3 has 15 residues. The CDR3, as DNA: TGTGCCAGCAGCCCCGTGGGGAGGGCGGGCACTGAAGCTTTCTTT. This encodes CASSPVGRAGTEAFF.

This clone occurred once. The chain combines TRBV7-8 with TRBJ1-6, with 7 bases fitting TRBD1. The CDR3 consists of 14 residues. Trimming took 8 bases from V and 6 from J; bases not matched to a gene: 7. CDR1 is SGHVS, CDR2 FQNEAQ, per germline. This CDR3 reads CASCRGRANSPLHF. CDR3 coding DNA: TGTGCCAGCTGTAGGGGGCGGGCTAATTCACCCCTCCACTTT. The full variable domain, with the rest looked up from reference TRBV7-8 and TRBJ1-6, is GAGVSQSPRYKVAKRGQDVALRCDPISGHVSLFWYQQALGQGPEFLTYFQNEAQLDKSGLPSDRFFAERPEGSVSTLKIQRTQQEDSAVYLCASCRGRANSPLHFGNGTRLTVT.

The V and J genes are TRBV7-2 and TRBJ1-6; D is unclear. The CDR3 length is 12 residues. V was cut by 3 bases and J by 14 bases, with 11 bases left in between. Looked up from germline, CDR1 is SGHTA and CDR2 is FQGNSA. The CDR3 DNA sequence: TGTGCCAGCAGCTTCACAGAGTCATCCCTCCACTTT. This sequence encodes CASSFTESSLHF.

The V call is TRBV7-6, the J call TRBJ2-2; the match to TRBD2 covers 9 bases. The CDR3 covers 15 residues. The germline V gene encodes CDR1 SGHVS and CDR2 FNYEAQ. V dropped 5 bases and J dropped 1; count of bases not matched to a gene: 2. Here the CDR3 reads CASSLSGGNTGELFF. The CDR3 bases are TGTGCCAGCAGCCTTAGCGGGGGGAACACCGGGGAGCTGTTTTTT.

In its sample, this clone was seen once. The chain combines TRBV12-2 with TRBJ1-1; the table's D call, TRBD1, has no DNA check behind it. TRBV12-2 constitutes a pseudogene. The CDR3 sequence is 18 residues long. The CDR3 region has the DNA TGTGCAAGTCGCTTGGGGGCTTCCGACAGGGTAATGAACACTGAAGCTTTCTTT. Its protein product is CASRLGASDRVMNTEAFF.

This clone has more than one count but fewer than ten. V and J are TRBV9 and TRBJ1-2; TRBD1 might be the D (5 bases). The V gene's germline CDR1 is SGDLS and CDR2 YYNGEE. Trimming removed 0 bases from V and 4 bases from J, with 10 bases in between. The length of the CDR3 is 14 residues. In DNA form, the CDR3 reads TGTGCCAGCAGCGTAGGTCAGGGCGGCTATGGCTACACCTTC. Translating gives CASSVGQGGYGYTF.

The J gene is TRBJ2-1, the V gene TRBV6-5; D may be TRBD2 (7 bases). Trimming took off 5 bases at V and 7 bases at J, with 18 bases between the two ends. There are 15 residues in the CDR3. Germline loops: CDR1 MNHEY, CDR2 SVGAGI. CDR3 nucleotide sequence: TGTGCCAGCAGTCAACGGAGAAGGGGGGGAAATGAGCAGTTCTTC. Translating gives CASSQRRRGGNEQFF.

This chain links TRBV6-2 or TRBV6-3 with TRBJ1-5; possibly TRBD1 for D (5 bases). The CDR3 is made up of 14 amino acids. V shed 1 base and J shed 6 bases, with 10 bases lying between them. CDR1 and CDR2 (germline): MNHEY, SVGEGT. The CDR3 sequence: CASSYLRGGQPQHF. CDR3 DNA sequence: TGTGCCAGCAGTTACTTAAGGGGTGGTCAGCCCCAGCATTTT.